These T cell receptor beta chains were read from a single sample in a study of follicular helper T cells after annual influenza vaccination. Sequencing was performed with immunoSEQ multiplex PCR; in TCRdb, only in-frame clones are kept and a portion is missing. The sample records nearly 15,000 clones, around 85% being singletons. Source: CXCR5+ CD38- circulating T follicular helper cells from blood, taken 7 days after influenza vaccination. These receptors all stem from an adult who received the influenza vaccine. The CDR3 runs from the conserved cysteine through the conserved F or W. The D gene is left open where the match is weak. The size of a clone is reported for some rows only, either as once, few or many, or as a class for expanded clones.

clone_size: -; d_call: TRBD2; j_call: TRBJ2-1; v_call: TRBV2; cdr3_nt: TGTGCCAGCACCCGGGGGAGCGGGAGGGAAGGTGAGCAGTTCTTC; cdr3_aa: CASTRGSGREGEQFF
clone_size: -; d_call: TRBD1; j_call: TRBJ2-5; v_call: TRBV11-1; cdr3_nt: TGTGCCAGCAGCCCAGACAGGGTAGGAGAGACCCAGTACTTC; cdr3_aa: CASSPDRVGETQYF
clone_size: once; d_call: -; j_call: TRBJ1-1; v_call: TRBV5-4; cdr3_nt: TGTGCCAGCAGCAAACCGGGTTTTGGCACTGAAGCTTTCTTT; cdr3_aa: CASSKPGFGTEAFF
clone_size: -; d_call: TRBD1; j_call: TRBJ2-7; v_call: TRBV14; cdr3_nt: TGTGCCAGCAGCCAACGACCCCCGGGACAGCCCTCCTACGAGCAGTACTTC; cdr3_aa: CASSQRPPGQPSYEQYF
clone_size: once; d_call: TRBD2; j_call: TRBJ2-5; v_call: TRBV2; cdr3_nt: TGTGCCAGCAGGGGAGCGGGAGTGCAAGGAGAGACCCAGTACTTC; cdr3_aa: CASRGAGVQGETQYF
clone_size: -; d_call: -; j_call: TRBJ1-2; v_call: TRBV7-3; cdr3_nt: TGTGCCAGCAGTAAAGGCCGGGGAGAGGGCTACACCTTC; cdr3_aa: CASSKGRGEGYTF
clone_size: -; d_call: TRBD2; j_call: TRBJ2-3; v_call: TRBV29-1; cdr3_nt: TGCAGCGTTGGTCCGGGAGGAGATACGCAGTATTTT; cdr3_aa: CSVGPGGDTQYF
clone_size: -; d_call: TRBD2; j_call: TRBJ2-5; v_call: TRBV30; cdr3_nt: TGTGCCTGGAGTCCAAAAACCGGGACTAGCGGGACGTACCAAGAGACCCAGTACTTC; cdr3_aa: CAWSPKTGTSGTYQETQYF
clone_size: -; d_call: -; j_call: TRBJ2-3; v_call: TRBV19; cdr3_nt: TGTGCCAGTAGTCACGCGGGAAGTGGCTCAGATACGCAGTATTTT; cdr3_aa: CASSHAGSGSDTQYF
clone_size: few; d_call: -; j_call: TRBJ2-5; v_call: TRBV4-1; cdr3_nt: TGCGCCAGCAGCGGGGCAATCCAAGAGACCCAGTACTTC; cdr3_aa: CASSGAIQETQYF
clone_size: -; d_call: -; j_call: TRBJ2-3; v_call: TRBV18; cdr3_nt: TGTGCCAGCTCATCGTCGGCGGAACAGGCCGATACGCAGTATTTT; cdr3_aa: CASSSSAEQADTQYF
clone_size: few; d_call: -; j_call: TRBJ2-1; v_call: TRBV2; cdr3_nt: TGTGCCAGCACCTCAGGGCGGAACTCCTACAATGAGCAGTTCTTC; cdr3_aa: CASTSGRNSYNEQFF
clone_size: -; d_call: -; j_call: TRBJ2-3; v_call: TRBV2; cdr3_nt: TGTGCCAGCAGTGAGAACAGAGTAAATACGCAGTATTTT; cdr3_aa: CASSENRVNTQYF
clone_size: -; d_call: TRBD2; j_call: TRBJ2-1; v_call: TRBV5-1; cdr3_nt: TGCGCCAGTCAAGCCAGTTTAGCGGGAGGGCCGAAGTTCTTC; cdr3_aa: CASQASLAGGPKFF
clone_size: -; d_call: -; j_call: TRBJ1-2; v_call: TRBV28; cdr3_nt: TGTGCCAGCAGCTTTGCGGGTTATGGCTACACCTTC; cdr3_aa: CASSFAGYGYTF
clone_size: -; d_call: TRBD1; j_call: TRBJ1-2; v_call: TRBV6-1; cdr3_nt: TGTGCCAGCAGTACTCATAACAGGGGGGACTATGGCTACACCTTC; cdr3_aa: CASSTHNRGDYGYTF
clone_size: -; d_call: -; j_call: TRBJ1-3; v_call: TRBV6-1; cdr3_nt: TGTGCCAGCCCGCCCGGTGACAAGCTTGGAAACACCATATATTTT; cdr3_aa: CASPPGDKLGNTIYF
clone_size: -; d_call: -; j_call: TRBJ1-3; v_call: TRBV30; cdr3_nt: TGTGCCTGCAACACAGGGTCCGGAAACACCATATATTTT; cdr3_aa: CACNTGSGNTIYF
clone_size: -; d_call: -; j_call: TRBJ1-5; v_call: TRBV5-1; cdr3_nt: TGCGCCAGCAGCGTACAGGGTCCCCATCAGCCCCAGCATTTT; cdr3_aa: CASSVQGPHQPQHF
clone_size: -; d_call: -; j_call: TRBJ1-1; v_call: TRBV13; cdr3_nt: TGTGCCAGCAGCCGAGGAGCCCTCACTGAAGCTTTCTTT; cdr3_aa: CASSRGALTEAFF
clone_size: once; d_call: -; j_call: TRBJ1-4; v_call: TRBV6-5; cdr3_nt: TGTGCCAGCAGTCGGACAAAGGGAGGAAAACTGTTTTTT; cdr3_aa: CASSRTKGGKLFF
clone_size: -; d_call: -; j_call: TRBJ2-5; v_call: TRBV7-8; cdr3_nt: TGTGCCAGCAGCTTATCCCGAGAGACCCAGTACTTC; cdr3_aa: CASSLSRETQYF
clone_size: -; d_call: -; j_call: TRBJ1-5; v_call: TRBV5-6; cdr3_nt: TGTGCCAGCAGCACCCGACAGAGCAATCAGCCCCAGCATTTT; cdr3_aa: CASSTRQSNQPQHF
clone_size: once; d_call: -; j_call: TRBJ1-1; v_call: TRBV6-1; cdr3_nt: TGTGCCAGCAGTGAAGAGGCACAGGGTAAGTTT; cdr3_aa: CASSEEAQGKF
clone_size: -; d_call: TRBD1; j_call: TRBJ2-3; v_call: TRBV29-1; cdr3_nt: TGCAGCGTTGTCGGGGACAGTAACACAGATACGCAGTATTTT; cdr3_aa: CSVVGDSNTDTQYF
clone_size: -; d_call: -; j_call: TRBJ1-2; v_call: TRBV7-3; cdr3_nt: TGTGCCAGCAGCTTAAAGACTGGGGCTGGCTACACCTTC; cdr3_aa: CASSLKTGAGYTF
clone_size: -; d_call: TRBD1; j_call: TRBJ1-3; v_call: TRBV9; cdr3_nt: TGTGCCAGCAGCTCATTTCCGGGACAGGGAAACACCATATATTTT; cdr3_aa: CASSSFPGQGNTIYF
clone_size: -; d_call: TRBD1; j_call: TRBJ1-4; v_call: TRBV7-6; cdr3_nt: TGTGCCAGCAGCCCAGGACAGGCAACTAATGAAAAACTGTTTTTT; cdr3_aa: CASSPGQATNEKLFF
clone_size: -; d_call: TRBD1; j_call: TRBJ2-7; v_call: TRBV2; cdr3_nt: TGTGCCAGCCGAGGGGACAGGGGCGCCCCAAGCGAGCAGTACTTC; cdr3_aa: CASRGDRGAPSEQYF
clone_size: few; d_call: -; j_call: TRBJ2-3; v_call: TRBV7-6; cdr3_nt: TGTGCCAGCAGCTTAGTGGGGGGAATGGGCGGCACAGATACGCAGTATTTT; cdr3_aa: CASSLVGGMGGTDTQYF
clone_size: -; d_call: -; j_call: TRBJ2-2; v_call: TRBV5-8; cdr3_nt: TGTGCCAGCAGCTTGTTGACAGGCGGCGGGGAGCTGTTTTTT; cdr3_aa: CASSLLTGGGELFF
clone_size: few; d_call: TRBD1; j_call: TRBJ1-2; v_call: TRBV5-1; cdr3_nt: TGCGCCAGCAGCTTGGAAACAGGGGATGGCTACACCTTC; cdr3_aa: CASSLETGDGYTF
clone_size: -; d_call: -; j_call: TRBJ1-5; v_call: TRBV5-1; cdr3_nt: TGCGCCACCCGGGACAACGGAAATCAGCCCCAGCATTTT; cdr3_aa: CATRDNGNQPQHF
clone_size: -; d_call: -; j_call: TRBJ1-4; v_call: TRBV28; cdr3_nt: TGTGCCAGCAATTTCCCCGGTAATGAAAAACTGTTTTTT; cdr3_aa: CASNFPGNEKLFF
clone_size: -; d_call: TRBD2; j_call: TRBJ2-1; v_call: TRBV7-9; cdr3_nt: TGTGCCAGCAGCTTATCCGCGGGAGGTGGGAATGAGCAGTTCTTC; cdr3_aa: CASSLSAGGGNEQFF
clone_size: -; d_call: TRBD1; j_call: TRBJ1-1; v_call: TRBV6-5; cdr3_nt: TGTGCCAGCAGGCTAACCGGGACAGCGCCAACTGAAGCTTTCTTT; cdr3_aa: CASRLTGTAPTEAFF
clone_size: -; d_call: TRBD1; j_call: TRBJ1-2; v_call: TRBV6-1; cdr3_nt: TGTGCCAGCAGTGACCCGACAGGGGTTGGCTACACCTTC; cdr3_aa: CASSDPTGVGYTF
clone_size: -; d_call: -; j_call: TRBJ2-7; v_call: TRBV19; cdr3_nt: TGTGCCAGTAGTATTGGACGGGGGATATACGAGCAGTACTTC; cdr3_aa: CASSIGRGIYEQYF
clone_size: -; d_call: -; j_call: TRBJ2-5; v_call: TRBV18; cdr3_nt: TGTGCCAGCTCACCCCGGGCAGGGGCCCTTCAAGAGACCCAGTACTTC; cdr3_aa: CASSPRAGALQETQYF
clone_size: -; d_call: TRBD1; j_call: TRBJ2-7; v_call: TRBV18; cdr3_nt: TGTGCCAGCTCACCTCTGACAGGGGGCGAGAACGAGCAGTACTTC; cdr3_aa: CASSPLTGGENEQYF
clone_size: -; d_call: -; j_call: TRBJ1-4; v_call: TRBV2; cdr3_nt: TGTGCCAGCAGAGGGGCGGAGAATGAAAAACTGTTTTTT; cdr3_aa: CASRGAENEKLFF
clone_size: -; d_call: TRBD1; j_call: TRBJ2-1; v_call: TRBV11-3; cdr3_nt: TGTGCCAGCAGCTCCAGACAGGGGGGGGGTGAGCAGTTCTTC; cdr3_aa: CASSSRQGGGEQFF
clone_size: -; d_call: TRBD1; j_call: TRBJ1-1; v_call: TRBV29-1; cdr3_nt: TGCAGCGTTGAAACCTGGACAGGGGGCTTGGCGAACACTGAAGCTTTCTTT; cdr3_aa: CSVETWTGGLANTEAFF
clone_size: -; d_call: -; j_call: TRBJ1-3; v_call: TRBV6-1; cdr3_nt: TGTGCCAGCAGTGCGGTCTCTGGAAACACCATATATTTT; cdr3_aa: CASSAVSGNTIYF
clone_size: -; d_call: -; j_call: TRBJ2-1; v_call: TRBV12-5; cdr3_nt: TGTGCTAGTGGTTTAGGACAGCAAGGGAATGAGCAGTTCTTC; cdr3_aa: CASGLGQQGNEQFF
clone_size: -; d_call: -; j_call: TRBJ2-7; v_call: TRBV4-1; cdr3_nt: TGCGCCAGCAGCCACAATTCCTACGAGCAGTACTTC; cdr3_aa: CASSHNSYEQYF
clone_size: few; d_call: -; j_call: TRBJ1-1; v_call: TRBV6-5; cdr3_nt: TGTGCCAGCAGTTCGGAGGGGATGAACACTGAAGCTTTCTTT; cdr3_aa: CASSSEGMNTEAFF
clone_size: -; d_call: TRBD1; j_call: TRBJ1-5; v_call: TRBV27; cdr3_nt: TGTGCCAGCAGTTCCGGACAGGTTAGCAATCAGCCCCAGCATTTT; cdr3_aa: CASSSGQVSNQPQHF